These 9 T cell receptor beta chains share one sample of origin, sequenced in a study of glioma-infiltrating T cells after dendritic cell vaccination. Time point reported: after dendritic cell vaccination, including at tumor progression/relapse. Clones were sequenced by immunoSEQ multiplex PCR, and TCRdb holds only the in-frame ones, with some missing. The data contain tens of thousands of clones, roughly 86% of them singletons. The specimen comprised blood, sampled after dendritic cell vaccination. The receptors come from a human donor with glioblastoma.

This rearrangement joins TRBV30 to TRBJ1-4; 9 nucleotides match TRBD1. V lost 2 bases to trimming and J lost 8 bases; unmatched junction nucleotides: 6. The CDR3 runs 14 residues. Germline V gene lookup returns CDR1 GTSNPN and CDR2 SVGIG (reference sequence). CDR3 coding DNA: TGTGCCTGGAGTCAGGGGACAGGGAGGGAAAAACTGTTTTTT. This codes for CAWSQGTGREKLFF.

The chain carries TRBV6-5 and TRBJ2-7; TRBD2 aligns across 8 bases. Trimming cost V 0 bases and J 5 bases; bases outside gene matches: 6. Germline V lookup: CDR1 MNHEY, CDR2 SVGAGI. The CDR3 has 15 residues. The CDR3 region has the DNA TGTGCCAGCAGTTACTCGGGGACTAGTCTCGACGAGCAGTACTTC. The encoded protein is CASSYSGTSLDEQYF.

The chain carries TRBV7-2 and TRBJ2-2, with D possibly TRBD2 on 6 matching bases. Germline lookup yields CDR1 SGHTA and CDR2 FQGNSA. This CDR3 region has 16 residues. V lost 6 bases to trimming and J lost 5 bases, with 19 bases between them. The CDR3 bases are TGTGCCAGCAGTGCCGGGACTCTCTTCCGGACCGGGGAGCTGTTTTTT. Residues: CASSAGTLFRTGELFF.

The chain carries TRBV9 and TRBJ1-1; D not certain. The CDR3 extends over 13 amino acids. Germline CDR1 SGDLS, CDR2 YYNGEE. V lost 2 bases to trimming and J lost 1 base, with 6 bases between them. The CDR3 sequence is CASSVAWNTEAFF. CDR3 coding DNA: TGTGCCAGCAGCGTCGCGTGGAACACTGAAGCTTTCTTT.

The chain uses TRBV12-5 and TRBJ2-7, with 10 bases fitting TRBD1. The germline V gene encodes CDR1 LGHNT and CDR2 FRNRAP. With 6 bases clipped from V and 4 bases from J, the junction kept 9 bases outside the gene matches. This CDR3 comprises 15 residues. CDR3 DNA: TGTGCTAGTGGCCCGGGGACAGGGGAGCGTTACGAGCAGTACTTC. This gives the protein CASGPGTGERYEQYF.

The chain employs TRBV7-8 and TRBJ2-2; 7 bases agree with TRBD1. V trimming: 1 base; J trimming: 0 bases; junction bases outside the gene matches: 8. The length of the CDR3 is 18 residues. CDR1 and CDR2 (germline): SGHVS, FQNEAQ. The CDR3 loop reads CASSLVPGGVANTGELFF. The CDR3 DNA follows: TGTGCCAGCAGCTTAGTTCCAGGGGGAGTTGCGAACACCGGGGAGCTGTTTTTT.

The chain joins TRBV6-1 to TRBJ2-2, with 7 bases that match TRBD1. Germline values: CDR1 MNHNS, CDR2 SASEGT. CDR3 length: 16 amino acids. After removal of 4 bases from V and 6 bases from J, the junction contained 11 bases not matched to a gene. CDR3 sequence reads: CASSVGSRGWAGELFF. The CDR3 bases are TGTGCCAGCAGTGTCGGTAGCAGGGGGTGGGCCGGGGAGCTGTTTTTT.

The CDR3 DNA is TGTGCCACCAGGGGTGAGGGAAACTATGGCTACACCTTC. Translation gives CATRGEGNYGYTF. The chain combines TRBV10-3 with TRBJ1-2; possible D gene TRBD1, 6 bases. CDR3 size: 13 residues. From germline, CDR1 is ENHRY and CDR2 SYGVKD. V lost 10 bases and J lost 2, with 14 bases in between.

This chain connects TRBV2 to TRBJ2-1, with D perhaps TRBD2 (5 bases). Trimming removed 6 bases at V and 2 bases at J, with 14 bases between. CDR1 is SNHLY and CDR2 is FYNNEI in the germline V gene. This CDR3 region has 15 residues. CDR3 in amino acids: CASSLERAPYNEQFF. DNA of the CDR3: TGTGCCAGCAGCCTGGAGAGGGCCCCCTACAATGAGCAGTTCTTC.